This note documents a single T cell receptor beta chain sequence. About 0.5 to 1 ug RNA was reverse transcribed with random hexamers. TCRdb called the immunoSEQ multiplex PCR reads again in MiXCR, with one record for every CDR3 protein. There are about 64,000 distinct CDR3 sequences in the sample; just under 95% occur only once, and about 0.6% lies in the top ten. The data were obtained in a study of CD8 T cells in Susac syndrome. The CDR3 is 15 residues long. V lost 4 bases, J lost 3 bases, and 17 bases lay in between. CDR1 is SGHRS, CDR2 YFSETQ, per germline. The gene calls are TRBV5-1 and TRBJ2-7, with D perhaps matching TRBD1 (5 bases). The sequence was obtained from a human donor with multiple sclerosis. Sequenced material: CD8+ T cells from PBMCs. The CDR3 sequence is CASSPPRTSYYEQYF. The CDR3 DNA is TGCGCCAGCAGCCCACCAAGGACATCCTACTACGAGCAGTACTTC.